This T cell receptor beta chain came from a study of OX40 agonist ivuxolimab in advanced cancers. On the study more broadly: Subjects had a mean age of around 60 years, with a range of roughly 20 to 79; almost 85% were male.

General study findings and limits: Among the lowest levels of clonal expansion were found in partial responders at 0.1-3.0 mg/kg.

Concerning this clone itself: Its antigen is undetermined.

Clones were read by immunoSEQ multiplex PCR, and TCRdb kept only the in-frame ones, dropping some. The sample carries tens of thousands of clones, more than 80% recorded once. The cohort excluded patients with autoimmune disease history or systemic immunosuppression. The V end was cut by 3 bases, the J end by 3 bases, with 16 bases between. CDR3 length equals 15 residues. Germline V gene data show CDR1 as SGHTS and CDR2 as YDEGEE. The source was CD4+ or CD8+ T cells sorted from blood, collected in a trial of the OX40 agonist ivuxolimab. The receptor's source is an adult with an advanced solid tumor such as melanoma, head and neck, liver or kidney cancer. The rearrangement uses TRBV5-8 and TRBJ2-7; D perhaps matches TRBD2 (6 bases). The CDR3 sequence: CASSSGTYGGYEQYF. CDR3 nucleotide sequence: TGTGCCAGCAGCTCCGGGACCTACGGGGGCTACGAGCAGTACTTC. Full variable domain (remainder filled in from reference TRBV5-8 and TRBJ2-7): EAGVTQSPTHLIKTRGQQATLRCSPISGHTSVYWYQQALGLGLQFLLWYDEGEERNRGNFPPRFSGRQFPNYSSELNVNALELEDSALYLCASSSGTYGGYEQYFGPGTRLTVT.